This T cell receptor (beta chain) was found in a study of T cell responses to AZD1222 COVID-19 vaccine. This CDR3 comprises 17 residues. The V end was cut by 7 bases, the J end by 3 bases, with 26 bases between. Germline CDR1 and CDR2: SGHRS and YFSETQ. This table comes from immunoSEQ multiplex PCR, and its TCRdb copy is limited to in-frame clones, with some not included. The top ten clones hold 1.3% of a sample with 150,000 to 200,000 clones, about 90% of them seen once. Note on this clone: Antigen: not known.

Findings of the study overall: With dominance at 160-218 and 743-854, vaccine-associated CD4 TCRs spanned spike. Without day 14 samples, only post-peak T cell repertoires were studied. Baseline testing showed seropositivity in only a handful of AZD1222 recipients. The sample set comprised mostly white British donors with more females, and clonal diversity was possibly underestimated.

This clonotype was sampled from an adult who received the AZD1222 COVID-19 vaccine. Specimen: peripheral blood, collected 28 days after the second AZD1222 dose. The chain employs TRBV5-1 and TRBJ2-7, with a weak D call TRBD1 (6 bases). CDR3 in DNA: TGCGCCAGCGCCCCCAGGGGAAGGAGCCTCGGATACTACGAGCAGTACTTC. Protein sequence: CASAPRGRSLGYYEQYF.